The 15 T cell receptor beta chains listed next were all sequenced from one sample in a study of human T cells and chemical hapten exposure. Time point specified: patch test 1, 2 weeks after DPC sensitization. Stated treatment: therapeutic diphenylcyclopropenone sensitization with weekly scalp DPC. Using its own MiXCR run on the RACE reads, TCRdb lists one record per CDR3 protein. The data contain 380,000 or so distinct CDR3 sequences, about 4.4% of them seen just once; the ten biggest clones take up 2% to 2.5%. Sequenced here: whole blood, sampled in connection with sensitization to the hapten diphenylcyclopropenone (DPC). These receptors were obtained from a woman in her 50s with alopecia areata. Some clones in this sample may be carry-over from other donors' samples.

The chain links TRBV6-1 to TRBJ1-2, with 9 bases fitting TRBD1. Unmatched junction bases numbered 2, after V lost 3 bases and J lost 3 bases. Germline assignment: CDR1 MNHNS and CDR2 SASEGT. The CDR3 extends over 14 amino acids. Here the CDR3 DNA reads TGTGCCAGCAGTGAGCGGGACAGGGACTATGGCTACACCTTC. This sequence encodes CASSERDRDYGYTF.

This clonotype was seen at least ten times. The rearrangement uses TRBV5-1 and TRBJ2-5; 10 nucleotides align to TRBD1. Trimming took 0 bases from V and 5 from J; bases not matched to a gene: 4. The CDR3 totals 15 residues. In germline, CDR1 is SGHRS, CDR2 YFSETQ. CDR3 DNA sequence: TGCGCCAGCAGCTTGGCCGGGACAGGGGACGAGACCCAGTACTTC. Translation: CASSLAGTGDETQYF. Full variable domain (remainder filled in from reference TRBV5-1 and TRBJ2-5): KAGVTQTPRYLIKTRGQQVTLSCSPISGHRSVSWYQQTPGQGLQFLFEYFSETQRNKGNFPGRFSGRQFSNSRSEMNVSTLELGDSALYLCASSLAGTGDETQYFGPGTRLLVL.

This clonotype was counted ten times or more. The chain carries TRBV29-1 and TRBJ2-3, with D perhaps matching TRBD2 (6 bases). Germline V gene lookup returns CDR1 SQVTM and CDR2 ANQGSEA. Trimming took off 1 base at V and 6 bases at J, with 32 bases between the two ends. The CDR3 has 20 residues. CDR3 amino acids: CSVEGLPGPPTGTPIDTQYF. CDR3 DNA sequence: TGCAGCGTTGAAGGATTACCGGGACCACCGACCGGGACTCCGATCGATACGCAGTATTTT.

This clonotype occurred many times. The rearrangement links TRBV2 to TRBJ1-4; D not certain. Germline CDR1 reads SNHLY; CDR2 reads FYNNEI. The CDR3 is 15 amino acids. V was cut by 1 base and J by 8 bases, with 14 bases left in between. The CDR3 DNA is TGTGCCAGCAGTGAAGGGTCCTCCGGAGGGGAAAAACTGTTTTTT. Translation: CASSEGSSGGEKLFF.

This clonotype has just a few counts. The chain combines TRBV3-1 with TRBJ1-5; 8 nucleotides match TRBD1. Trimming at V came to 1 base and at J to 5 bases, leaving 4 bases not matched to a gene. The CDR3 is 15 residues long. Germline lookup yields CDR1 LGHDT and CDR2 YNNKEL (reference sequence). As DNA, the CDR3 is TGTGCCAGCAGCCAAGGGACAGGGTGGGATCAGCCCCAGCATTTT. As protein: CASSQGTGWDQPQHF.

This clonotype was recorded at least ten times. V usage is TRBV5-5 and J usage is TRBJ2-7, with 9 bases identical to TRBD1. This CDR3 is built from 15 residues. Germline V gene data show CDR1 as SGHKS and CDR2 as YYEKEE (reference sequence). With V trimmed by 1 base and J by 6 bases, 8 bases remained unmatched. The CDR3 bases are TGTGCCAGCAGCTTGAGCTCCGGGACAGGGATCGAGCAGTACTTC. It is translated as CASSLSSGTGIEQYF.

This clonotype was picked up many times. The chain links TRBV28 to TRBJ1-5; D is ambiguous. V was cut by 10 bases and J by 0 bases, with 13 bases left in between. Germline lookup yields CDR1 MDHEN and CDR2 SYDVKM. The CDR3 contains 14 residues. The CDR3 bases are TGTGCCATCCGGCCTTTATATAGCAATCAGCCCCAGCATTTT. As protein: CAIRPLYSNQPQHF.

This clonotype was recorded many times. The rearrangement uses TRBV5-1 and TRBJ1-3, with D unclear. V gave up 0 bases and J gave up 0 bases, with 10 bases separating them. The CDR3 has 16 amino acids. CDR1 and CDR2 (germline): SGHRS, YFSETQ. CDR3 DNA: TGCGCCAGCAGCTTGGAGGGCTCGAGCTCTGGAAACACCATATATTTT. Translation: CASSLEGSSSGNTIYF.

The table lists this clonotype with many counts. The rearrangement links TRBV6-5 to TRBJ2-1; 8 nucleotides align to TRBD2. The CDR3 contains 14 residues. Trimming took 7 bases from V and 8 from J; bases not matched to a gene: 10. The V gene's germline CDR1 is MNHEY and CDR2 SVGAGI. The DNA for the CDR3 is TGTGCCAGCACCGTATACAGCGGGAGCGATGAGCAGTTCTTC. Protein sequence: CASTVYSGSDEQFF.

The chain combines TRBV7-7 with TRBJ1-5; no reliable D call. Germline lookup yields CDR1 SSHAT and CDR2 FNYEAQ (reference sequence). Trimming shortened V by 6 bases and J by 4 bases, and 25 bases separated the two germline ends. The CDR3 extends over 18 amino acids. The CDR3 DNA reads TGTGCCAGCAGTAGGTTGGGTAGCGGGCGACGGAAAAATCAGCCCCAGCATTTT. Translated, it gives CASSRLGSGRRKNQPQHF.

In this sample, this clonotype turned up a few times. The chain has TRBV7-2 and TRBJ1-1; TRBD1 agrees at 7 bases. There are 15 residues in the CDR3. Trimming took 5 bases from V and 3 from J; bases not matched to a gene: 9. Germline-derived CDR1 and CDR2 are SGHTA and FQGNSA. In DNA form, the CDR3 reads TGTGCCAGCAGCCGAGAGACAGGGAGCGACACTGAAGCTTTCTTT. Protein product: CASSRETGSDTEAFF.

The rearrangement links TRBV11-3 to TRBJ2-2; 14 bases map to TRBD2. The CDR3 sequence is 17 residues long. The germline gives CDR1 SGHNT, CDR2 YENEEA. V lost 5 bases to trimming and J lost 1 base; unmatched junction nucleotides: 3. The CDR3 loop is CASSGGLAGGNTGELFF. CDR3 DNA sequence: TGTGCCAGCAGCGGAGGACTAGCGGGAGGGAACACCGGGGAGCTGTTTTTT.

This clonotype was seen many times. The chain links TRBV7-7 to TRBJ2-5; TRBD1 agrees at 8 bases. Germline lookup yields CDR1 SSHAT and CDR2 FNYEAQ (reference sequence). Trimming removed 5 bases from V and 3 bases from J; junction bases left unmatched: 2. CDR3 length: 13 amino acids. This CDR3 reads CASSADREETQYF. The CDR3 DNA is TGTGCCAGCAGCGCGGACAGGGAAGAGACCCAGTACTTC.

This clonotype was recorded a few times. The gene calls are TRBV5-1 and TRBJ2-5; D gene uncertain. CDR1 is SGHRS and CDR2 is YFSETQ in the germline V gene. The CDR3 length is 11 residues. V was trimmed by 4 bases and J by 2 bases, leaving 3 bases between them. DNA of the CDR3: TGCGCCAGCAGCAAGCAAGAGACCCAGTACTTC. Its translation: CASSKQETQYF.

Ten or more counts support this clonotype. The chain combines TRBV25-1 with TRBJ2-3; D is ambiguous. The CDR3 extends over 13 amino acids. Germline values: CDR1 MGHDK, CDR2 SYGVNS. The V gene lost 6 bases and the J gene lost 6 bases, with 13 bases spanning the gap. Written as DNA, the CDR3 is TGTGCCAGCAGGTCTGGTGGAGTCGATACGCAGTATTTT. Its protein product is CASRSGGVDTQYF.